The T cell receptor beta chain described here comes from a study of blood T cell repertoires in COVID-19. Study as a whole: Sources were T cells, B-cell-depleted T cells, or PBMCs; the material itself was cDNA or gDNA.

The protocol was immunoSEQ multiplex PCR, while the TCRdb copy is restricted to in-frame clones and leaves out a portion. Among fewer than 150,000 clones listed, 88% were seen once. The CDR3 has 16 residues. V was shortened by 3 bases and J by 2 bases, with 17 bases between the two germline ends. The V gene's germline CDR1 is DFQATT and CDR2 SNEGSKA (reference sequence). Sequencing was done on a sample of peripheral blood. The chain uses TRBV20-1 and TRBJ1-5, with D possibly TRBD1 on 6 matching bases. This receptor was identified in a man over 45 with active or convalescent COVID-19. The CDR3 here is CSASKSGGRGNQPQHF. The DNA of the CDR3 is TGCAGTGCTAGTAAGTCTGGGGGCCGGGGCAATCAGCCCCAGCATTTT.